Sequencing of this T cell receptor beta chain was carried out in a study of blood T cell repertoires in COVID-19. Overall study context: T cells, B-cell-depleted T cells, or PBMCs provided the cDNA or gDNA that served as material.

In germline, CDR1 is GTSNPN, CDR2 SVGIG (reference sequence). The CDR3 covers 14 residues. Trimming removed 0 bases from V and 7 bases from J, with 10 bases in between. This clone has a handful of counts. Sequencing used immunoSEQ multiplex PCR; TCRdb keeps in-frame clones, though not all of them. The sample carries 250,000 to 350,000 clones, around 89% recorded once. This rearrangement joins TRBV30 to TRBJ1-6, with D unclear. Sequenced: peripheral blood. This clonotype was obtained from a woman aged 50 to 65 with active or convalescent COVID-19. The DNA for the CDR3 is TGTGCCTGGAGTGTTTCAGGTGAAAATTCACCCCTCCACTTT. This codes for CAWSVSGENSPLHF. Full variable domain (outside the CDR3, taken from reference TRBV30 and TRBJ1-6): SQTIHQWPATLVQPVGSPLSLECTVEGTSNPNLYWYRQAAGRGLQLLFYSVGIGQISSEVPQNLSASRPQDRQFILSSKKLLLSDSGFYLCAWSVSGENSPLHFGNGTRLTVT.